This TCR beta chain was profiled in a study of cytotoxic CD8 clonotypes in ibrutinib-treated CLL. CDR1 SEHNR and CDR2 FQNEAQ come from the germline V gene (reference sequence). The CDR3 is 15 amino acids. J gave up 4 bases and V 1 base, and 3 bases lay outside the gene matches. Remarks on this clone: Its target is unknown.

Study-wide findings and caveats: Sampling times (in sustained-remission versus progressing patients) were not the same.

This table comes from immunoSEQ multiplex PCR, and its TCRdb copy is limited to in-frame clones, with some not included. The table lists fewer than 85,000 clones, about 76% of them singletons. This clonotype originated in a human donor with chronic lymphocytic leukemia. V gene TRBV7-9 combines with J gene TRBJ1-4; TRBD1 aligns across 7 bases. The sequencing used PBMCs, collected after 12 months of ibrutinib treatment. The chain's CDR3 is CASSLEAGGNEKLFF. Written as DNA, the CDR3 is TGTGCCAGCAGCTTAGAGGCAGGGGGTAATGAAAAACTGTTTTTT. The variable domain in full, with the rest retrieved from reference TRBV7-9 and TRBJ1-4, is DTGVSQNPRHKITKRGQNVTFRCDPISEHNRLYWYRQTLGQGPEFLTYFQNEAQLEKSRLLSDRFSAERPKGSFSTLEIQRTEQGDSAMYLCASSLEAGGNEKLFFGSGTQLSVL.